This TCR beta chain was sequenced for a study of T cell repertoires in cytomegalovirus infection. Study details: Well-studied HLA-B-restricted epitopes and recently identified HLA-C-restricted epitopes of CMV were both used in the study. It was the public TCR beta signatures that indicated both CMV infection and matching HLA type.

The germline CDR1 and CDR2 sequences are LNHDA and SQIVND (reference sequence). Between the trimmed V and J ends, which lost 4 bases and 1 base, there was a span of 10 bases. CDR3 size: 14 residues. Study-wide findings and caveats: There were carriers of CMV plus the relevant HLA, and cumulative public TCR beta family frequency identified them.

This clonotype has a count of ten or more. What it binds is unknown. From the reads, TCRdb called clonotypes with MiXCR, one entry per CDR3 protein. Here the sample spans about 920,000 distinct CDR3 sequences, under 40% being singletons. The sample consisted of cultured CD8+ T cells from PBMCs, taken from culture after CMV antigen stimulation. V is TRBV19 and J is TRBJ1-1; D not certain. The source of this sequence is a human donor in good health (CMV status not recorded). Some clones in this sample may be carry-over from other donors' samples. In nucleotides, the CDR3 is TGTGCCAGTAGTACCTCGGGAGGGAACACTGAAGCTTTCTTT. It yields the protein CASSTSGGNTEAFF.